This entry concerns a single T cell receptor (beta chain). The data were taken from a study of control samples from healthy donors and cancer patients. The CDR3 is 18 amino acids. Trimming cost V 4 bases and J 3 bases, with 24 bases left between them. CDR1 and CDR2 from the germline V gene are KGHSH and LQKENI. Clones were read by immunoSEQ multiplex PCR, and TCRdb kept only the in-frame ones, dropping some. The table has around 90,000 clones, about 89% seen once. The source material was blood. V usage is TRBV18 and J usage is TRBJ1-1; D may be TRBD1 (6 bases). The TCR originated in a man aged 25-45 years in good health. CDR3 residues: CASSLYRDKGGSDTEAFF. The CDR3, as DNA: TGTGCCAGCTCACTCTACCGGGATAAGGGGGGAAGCGACACTGAAGCTTTCTTT.